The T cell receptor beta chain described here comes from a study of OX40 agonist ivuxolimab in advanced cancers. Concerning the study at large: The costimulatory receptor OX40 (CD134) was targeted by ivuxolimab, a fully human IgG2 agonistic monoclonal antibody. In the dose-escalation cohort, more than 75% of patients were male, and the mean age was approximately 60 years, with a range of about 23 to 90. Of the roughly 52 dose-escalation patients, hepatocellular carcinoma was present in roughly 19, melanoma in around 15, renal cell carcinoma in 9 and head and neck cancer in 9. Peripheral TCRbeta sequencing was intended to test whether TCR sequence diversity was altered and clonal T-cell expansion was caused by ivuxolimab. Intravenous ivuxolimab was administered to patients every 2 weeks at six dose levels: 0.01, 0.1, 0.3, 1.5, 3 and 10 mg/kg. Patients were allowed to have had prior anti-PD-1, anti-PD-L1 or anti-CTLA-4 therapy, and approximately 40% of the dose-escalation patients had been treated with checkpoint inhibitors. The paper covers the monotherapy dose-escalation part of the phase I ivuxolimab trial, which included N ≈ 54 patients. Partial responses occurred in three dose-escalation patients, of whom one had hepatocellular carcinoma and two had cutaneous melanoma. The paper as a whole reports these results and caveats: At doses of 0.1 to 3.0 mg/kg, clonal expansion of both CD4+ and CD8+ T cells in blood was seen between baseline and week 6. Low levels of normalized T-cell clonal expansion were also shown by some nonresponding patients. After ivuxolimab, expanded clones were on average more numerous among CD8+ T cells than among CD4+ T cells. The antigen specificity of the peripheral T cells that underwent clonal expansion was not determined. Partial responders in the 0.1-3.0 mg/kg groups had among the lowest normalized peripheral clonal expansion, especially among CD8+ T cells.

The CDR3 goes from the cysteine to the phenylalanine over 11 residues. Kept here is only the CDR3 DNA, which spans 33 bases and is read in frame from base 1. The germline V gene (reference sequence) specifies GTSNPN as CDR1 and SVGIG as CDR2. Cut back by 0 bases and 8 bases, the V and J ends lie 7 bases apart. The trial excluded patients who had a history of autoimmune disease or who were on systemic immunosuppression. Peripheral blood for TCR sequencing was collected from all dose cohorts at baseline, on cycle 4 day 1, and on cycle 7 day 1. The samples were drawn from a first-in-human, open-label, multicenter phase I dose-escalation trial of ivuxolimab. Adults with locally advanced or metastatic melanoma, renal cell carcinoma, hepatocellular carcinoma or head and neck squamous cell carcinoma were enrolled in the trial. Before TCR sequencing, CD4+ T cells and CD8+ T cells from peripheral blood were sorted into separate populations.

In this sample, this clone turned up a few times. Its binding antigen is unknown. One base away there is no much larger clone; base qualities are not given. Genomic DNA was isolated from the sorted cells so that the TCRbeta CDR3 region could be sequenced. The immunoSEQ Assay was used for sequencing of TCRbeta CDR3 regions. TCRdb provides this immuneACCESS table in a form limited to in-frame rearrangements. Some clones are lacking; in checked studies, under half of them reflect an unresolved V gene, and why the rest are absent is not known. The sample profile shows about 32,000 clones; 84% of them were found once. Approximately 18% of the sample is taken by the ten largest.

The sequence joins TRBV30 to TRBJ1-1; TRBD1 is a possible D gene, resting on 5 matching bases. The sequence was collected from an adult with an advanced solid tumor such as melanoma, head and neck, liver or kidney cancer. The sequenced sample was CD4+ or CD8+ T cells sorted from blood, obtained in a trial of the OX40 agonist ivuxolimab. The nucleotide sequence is TGTGCCTGGAGTGTACAGGTAGAAGCTTTCTTT. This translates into CAWSVQVEAFF.